This record looks at one TCR beta chain sequence and its context. TCRdb reprocessed the 5' RACE reads and stores each CDR3 protein as one record, lacking DNA. The listing contains around 450,000 distinct CDR3 sequences. This specimen belongs to a study of monozygotic twins with inflammatory bowel disease. Germline V CDR1 and CDR2: SQVTM, ANQGSEA. The CDR3 runs to 15 residues. Specimen: blood. The V call is TRBV29-1, the J call TRBJ2-1; no DNA is available, so the TRBD1 call from TCRdb remains unchecked. The sequence was obtained from a human donor with ulcerative colitis or Crohn's disease, or a healthy co-twin of an affected twin (not recorded which). The CDR3 here is CSVEDFVQAMNEQFF.